This passage covers 26 T cell receptor beta chains from one sample sequenced in a study of cytomegalovirus exposure and HLA in healthy donors. This PCR relied on a set of 60 Vbeta primers and 13 Jbeta primers. Repertoires were generated with immunoSEQ multiplex PCR, while TCRdb's copy carries only in-frame clones and drops some. The repertoire holds roughly 100,000 clones, with 70% to 75% as singletons. The specimen sequenced was PBMCs. These receptors all come from a man in his forties or fifties in good health and CMV-seronegative.

The J gene is TRBJ2-6, the V gene TRBV5-1; TRBD1 aligns across 7 bases. Germline trimming cut 2 bases from V and 1 base from J; bases unmatched to any gene: 6. This CDR3 spans 17 amino acids. Germline V gives CDR1 SGHRS, CDR2 YFSETQ. The DNA for the CDR3 is TGCGCCAGCAGCTTATCAACACAGGGGTCTGGGGCCAACGTCCTGACTTTC. Its protein product is CASSLSTQGSGANVLTF. The whole variable domain, remainder taken from reference TRBV5-1 and TRBJ2-6, is KAGVTQTPRYLIKTRGQQVTLSCSPISGHRSVSWYQQTPGQGLQFLFEYFSETQRNKGNFPGRFSGRQFSNSRSEMNVSTLELGDSALYLCASSLSTQGSGANVLTFGAGSRLTVL.

The rearrangement uses TRBV6-1 and TRBJ2-7; 7 bases match TRBD2. With 0 bases clipped from V and 0 bases from J, the junction kept 5 bases outside the gene matches. The CDR3 contains 16 residues. The V gene's germline CDR1 is MNHNS and CDR2 SASEGT. The CDR3 loop reads CASSEAGGTGSYEQYF. The DNA for the CDR3 is TGTGCCAGCAGTGAAGCGGGGGGGACGGGCTCCTACGAGCAGTACTTC.

For the CDR3, the DNA is TGTGCCTGGAGCGACCAGGGTACGTTCTCTGGAAACACCATATATTTT. Translation gives CAWSDQGTFSGNTIYF. The chain carries TRBV30 and TRBJ1-3; the D gene is possibly TRBD1 (5 bases). Germline CDR1 reads GTSNPN; CDR2 reads SVGIG (reference sequence). With 3 bases removed from V and 0 bases from J, the gap between germline ends came to 15 bases. The CDR3 is 16 amino acids. The entire variable domain, with the rest obtained from reference TRBV30 and TRBJ1-3, is as follows: SQTIHQWPATLVQPVGSPLSLECTVEGTSNPNLYWYRQAAGRGLQLLFYSVGIGQISSEVPQNLSASRPQDRQFILSSKKLLLSDSGFYLCAWSDQGTFSGNTIYFGEGSWLTVV.

This clone is judged medium-sized. This sequence joins TRBV19 and TRBJ1-5; 8 nucleotides line up with TRBD1. This CDR3 comprises 18 residues. V shed 5 bases and J 2 bases; nucleotides not matched to a gene: 14. Germline V gene sequence: CDR1 LNHDA, CDR2 SQIVND (reference sequence). The DNA of the CDR3 is TGTGCCAGTAGTCCCAAGACAGGGGTCAGGTGGGGCAATCAGCCCCAGCATTTT. Amino acid sequence: CASSPKTGVRWGNQPQHF.

The rearrangement joins TRBV5-1 to TRBJ1-2; 8 bases align to TRBD1. The CDR3 is 13 amino acids. Germline CDR1 is SGHRS and CDR2 is YFSETQ. The junction had 5 bases not matched to a gene; V was cut back by 2 bases and J by 8 bases. The CDR3 region is CASSLRQGRGYTF. The CDR3 nucleotides read TGCGCCAGCAGCTTAAGACAGGGGAGGGGCTACACCTTC.

The chain is built from TRBV28 and TRBJ1-1; tentatively, D is TRBD1 (5 bases). The CDR3 spans 16 residues. Germline assignment: CDR1 MDHEN and CDR2 SYDVKM. Trimming took 2 bases from V and 1 from J, leaving 14 bases between them. The CDR3 loop is CASSLTGTGGNTEAFF. As DNA, the CDR3 is TGTGCCAGCAGTTTAACGGGAACGGGGGGGAACACTGAAGCTTTCTTT.

The rearrangement joins TRBV27 to TRBJ2-1; unclear D gene. Germline V gene lookup returns CDR1 MNHEY and CDR2 SMNVEV (reference sequence). Trimming stripped 1 base from V and 8 bases from J, with 9 bases between. CDR3 length: 13 residues. DNA of the CDR3: TGTGCCAGCAGTTTATGGGCCAACGATGAGCAGTTCTTC. Its protein is CASSLWANDEQFF.

V usage is TRBV7-2 and J usage is TRBJ2-7; D uncertain. The CDR3 loop spans 11 amino acids. The germline V gene encodes CDR1 SGHTA and CDR2 FQGNSA. The V and J ends lost 7 bases and 6 bases respectively, with 10 bases between them. Here the CDR3 reads CASTLVAEQYF. The CDR3 DNA follows: TGTGCCAGCACCCTGGTGGCCGAGCAGTACTTC.

This chain joins TRBV2 and TRBJ1-4; D not certain. CDR3 size: 16 residues. Deletions cut 2 bases from V and 0 bases from J, with 10 bases between. Germline V gene sequence: CDR1 SNHLY, CDR2 FYNNEI. The CDR3 DNA is TGTGCCAGCAGTGAAAGGGCGGGTGCAACTAATGAAAAACTGTTTTTT. Amino acids: CASSERAGATNEKLFF.

In this sample, this clone turned up once. The chain carries TRBV5-1 and TRBJ2-7; TRBD2 aligns across 10 bases. Germline CDR1 is SGHRS and CDR2 is YFSETQ. V lost 1 base to trimming and J lost 0 bases; unmatched junction nucleotides: 10. CDR3 length: 18 amino acids. In nucleotides, the CDR3 is TGCGCCAGCAGCTTGCGTGGAGGACTAGCGGTAACCTCCTACGAGCAGTACTTC. Translation gives CASSLRGGLAVTSYEQYF.

The chain joins TRBV2 to TRBJ2-4, with 12 bases aligning to TRBD1. Germline V gene data show CDR1 as SNHLY and CDR2 as FYNNEI. The ends lost 6 bases at V and 3 bases at J; junction bases unmatched: 6. The CDR3 has 16 amino acids. The CDR3: CASSSGTGGVKNIQYF. The CDR3 DNA follows: TGTGCCAGCAGCAGCGGGACAGGGGGCGTCAAAAACATTCAGTACTTC.

The chain uses TRBV29-1 and TRBJ1-3; TRBD1 aligns across 7 bases. CDR3 length: 14 amino acids. CDR1 and CDR2 from the germline V gene are SQVTM and ANQGSEA. J gave up 4 bases and V 8 bases, and 11 bases lay outside the gene matches. DNA of the CDR3: TGCAGCTTCACCGGGACAGCTGGCGGAAACACCATATATTTT. Protein: CSFTGTAGGNTIYF.

The chain employs TRBV20-1 and TRBJ1-2; D might be TRBD1 (5 bases). Trimming removed 0 bases from V and 9 bases from J, with 8 bases in between. The CDR3 sequence is 11 residues long. Germline CDR1 is DFQATT and CDR2 is SNEGSKA (reference sequence). The CDR3 here is CSARDQGSYTF. In nucleotides, the CDR3 is TGCAGTGCTAGAGATCAGGGTAGCTACACCTTC.

CDR3: CASSILQGAGTEAFF. Written as DNA, the CDR3 is TGTGCCAGTAGTATTTTGCAGGGAGCGGGCACTGAAGCTTTCTTT. This chain uses TRBV19 with TRBJ1-1; tentatively, D is TRBD1 (5 bases). Trimming shortened V by 3 bases and J by 4 bases, and 15 bases separated the two germline ends. CDR3 size: 15 residues. Germline assignment: CDR1 LNHDA and CDR2 SQIVND (reference sequence).

In this sample, this clone turned up once. The chain combines TRBV7-3 with TRBJ2-7, with 9 bases aligning to TRBD2. From germline, CDR1 is SGHTA and CDR2 FQGTGA. Trimming cost V 1 base and J 6 bases; bases outside gene matches: 4. There are 14 residues in the CDR3. The CDR3 sequence is CASSLRGSGGEQYF. The CDR3 DNA reads as TGTGCCAGCAGCTTAAGGGGTAGCGGGGGCGAGCAGTACTTC.

This chain uses TRBV7-2 with TRBJ2-3; 9 nucleotides agree with TRBD2. The CDR3 contains 14 residues. Losses at the gene ends were 6 bases for V and 3 bases for J; bases not matched to a gene: 4. CDR1 SGHTA and CDR2 FQGNSA come from the germline V gene. The CDR3 spells CASSPGLATDTQYF. In nucleotides, the CDR3 is TGTGCCAGCAGTCCAGGACTAGCGACAGATACGCAGTATTTT.

This sequence joins TRBV4-1 and TRBJ2-3; no firm D call. The germline V and J ends were trimmed by 1 base and 0 bases, with 5 bases remaining between them. Per germline, CDR1 MGHRA and CDR2 YSYEKL. This CDR3 has 14 amino acids. DNA of the CDR3: TGCGCCAGCAGCCAAGCCTTTAGCACAGATACGCAGTATTTT. It is translated as CASSQAFSTDTQYF.

The V and J genes are TRBV11-3 and TRBJ2-7; TRBD1 aligns across 8 bases. The CDR3 covers 15 residues. Germline loops: CDR1 SGHNT, CDR2 YENEEA. V gave up 2 bases and J gave up 4 bases; unmatched junction bases: 7. As DNA, the CDR3 is TGTGCCAGCAGCTTAAGGGGACAGGTTTTGTACGAGCAGTACTTC. It translates to CASSLRGQVLYEQYF.

In nucleotides, the CDR3 is TGTGCCAGCAGTAACTACGGCTCCTACGAGCAGTACTTC. Residues: CASSNYGSYEQYF. V usage is TRBV28 and J usage is TRBJ2-7; no clear D gene. Germline assignment: CDR1 MDHEN and CDR2 SYDVKM. V was clipped by 5 bases and J by 0 bases, with 8 bases between them. The CDR3 is made up of 13 amino acids.

The chain joins TRBV28 to TRBJ2-5; TRBD1 might be the D (6 bases). CDR1 and CDR2 from the germline V gene are MDHEN and SYDVKM. This CDR3 comprises 13 residues. Trimming pared 5 bases from V and 5 bases from J, leaving 12 bases between. CDR3 DNA: TGTGCCAGCAGTGCAGGGGATTTGGAGACCCAGTACTTC. It encodes CASSAGDLETQYF.

The chain employs TRBV7-2 and TRBJ1-3; tentatively, D is TRBD1 (5 bases). Germline-derived CDR1 and CDR2 are SGHTA and FQGNSA. CDR3 length equals 15 residues. V was clipped by 5 bases and J by 0 bases, with 11 bases between them. The CDR3 spells CASSLGGGSGNTIYF. CDR3 nucleotide sequence: TGTGCCAGCAGCCTGGGGGGGGGCTCTGGAAACACCATATATTTT.

V gene TRBV29-1 combines with J gene TRBJ2-5, with D possibly being TRBD2 (5 bases). Germline CDR1 reads SQVTM; CDR2 reads ANQGSEA. V lost 5 bases, J lost 0 bases, and 16 bases lay in between. CDR3 length: 15 amino acids. CDR3 bases: TGCAGCGTTAATGGTCTAACGGGGTACCAAGAGACCCAGTACTTC. Translated: CSVNGLTGYQETQYF.

The CDR3 bases are TGCGCCAGCAGCCAAGATCTGCGGGAGGGGAACTATGGCTACACCTTC. Its protein is CASSQDLREGNYGYTF. The rearrangement uses TRBV4-3 and TRBJ1-2; a weak D match, TRBD1 (5 bases). Deletions cut 0 bases from V and 2 bases from J, with 13 bases between. The CDR3 runs 16 residues. Germline values: CDR1 LGHNA, CDR2 YSLEER.

The chain joins TRBV29-1 to TRBJ2-3, with D uncertain. CDR1 is SQVTM and CDR2 is ANQGSEA in the germline V gene. Trimming took off 6 bases at V and 0 bases at J, with 7 bases between the two ends. There are 12 residues in the CDR3. DNA of the CDR3: TGCAGCGTCCAGTCTAGCACAGATACGCAGTATTTT. Its translation is CSVQSSTDTQYF.

In its sample, this clone was seen a few times. The chain carries TRBV6-6 and TRBJ1-1, with D possibly matching TRBD1 (5 bases). Germline assignment: CDR1 MNHNY and CDR2 SVGAGI (reference sequence). This CDR3 region has 14 residues. Trimming pared 4 bases from V and 4 bases from J, leaving 13 bases between. The CDR3 nucleotides are TGTGCCAGCAGTTCCCCGGGGGGGGGCACTGAAGCTTTCTTT. Amino acid sequence: CASSSPGGGTEAFF.

The genes are TRBV4-2 and TRBJ2-7; 10 bases are a match to TRBD1. This CDR3 is built from 16 residues. The V gene's germline CDR1 is LGHNA and CDR2 YNFKEQ. V was clipped by 0 bases and J by 6 bases; unmatched bases: 8. CDR3 in amino acids: CASSQDLGTGAREQYF. CDR3 DNA: TGTGCCAGCAGCCAAGATTTGGGGACAGGGGCTCGCGAGCAGTACTTC.